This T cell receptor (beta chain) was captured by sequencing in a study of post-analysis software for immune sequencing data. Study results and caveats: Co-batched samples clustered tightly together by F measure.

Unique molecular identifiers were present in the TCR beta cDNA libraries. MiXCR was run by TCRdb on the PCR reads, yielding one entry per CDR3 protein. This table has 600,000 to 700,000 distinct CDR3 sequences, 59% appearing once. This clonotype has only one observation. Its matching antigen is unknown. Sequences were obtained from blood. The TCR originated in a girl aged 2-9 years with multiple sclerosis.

Written as DNA, the CDR3 is TGTGCCAGCAGTTACGGGAGTTCGGCCTACAATGAGCAGTTCTTC. It is translated as CASSYGSSAYNEQFF. V is TRBV6-5 and J is TRBJ2-1; D might be TRBD2 (5 bases). Germline CDR1 reads MNHEY; CDR2 reads SVGAGI. The V end was cut by 2 bases, the J end by 2 bases, with 10 bases between. This CDR3 contains 15 residues.